One and the same sample provided the 18 T cell receptor beta chains below, sequenced in a study of T-cell memory formation after mild COVID-19. From the 5' RACE reads, TCRdb called clonotypes with MiXCR, one entry per CDR3 protein. The table includes fewer than 450,000 distinct CDR3 sequences, 24% detected once. Sequencing was done on a sample of PBMCs or a T cell subset sorted from them (not recorded which). The receptors were gathered from an adult woman who had mild COVID-19 (a few samples of this study predate the infection). Cell type and time point are not known.

The sample holds a few counts of this clonotype. The chain recombines TRBV7-6 with TRBJ2-3; D might be TRBD2 (5 bases). CDR3 length: 16 amino acids. With 5 bases removed from V and 6 bases from J, the gap between germline ends came to 21 bases. Germline lookup yields CDR1 SGHVS and CDR2 FNYEAQ. CDR3 protein: CASSQKQVSGGDTQYF. In DNA form, the CDR3 reads TGTGCCAGCAGCCAGAAGCAGGTCAGCGGTGGGGATACGCAGTATTTT.

The table lists this clonotype with a few counts. The V call is TRBV6-2 or TRBV6-3, the J call TRBJ2-1; D uncertain. V gave up 6 bases and J gave up 7 bases, with 10 bases separating them. Per the germline V gene, CDR1 is MNHEY and CDR2 is SVGEGT. The CDR3 has 12 amino acids. In DNA form, the CDR3 reads TGTGCCAGCAGACCCGGTGGGAATGAGCAGTTCTTC. It encodes CASRPGGNEQFF.

This clonotype was detected many times. This chain uses TRBV24-1 with TRBJ2-2; perhaps TRBD2 as D (5 bases). This CDR3 is built from 16 residues. Trimming shortened V by 3 bases and J by 5 bases, and 15 bases separated the two germline ends. Germline CDR1 reads KGHDR; CDR2 reads SFDVKD. CDR3 coding DNA: TGTGCCACCAGTGATATCCGGGGATCGGGAACCGGGGAGCTGTTTTTT. Protein: CATSDIRGSGTGELFF.

This clonotype appeared a few times. The chain combines TRBV4-2 with TRBJ2-7; D could derive from TRBD1 or TRBD2 (5 bases each). The CDR3 loop spans 16 amino acids. In germline, CDR1 is LGHNA, CDR2 YNFKEQ. The V end lost 4 bases, the J end lost 2 bases, and 18 bases lay between the germline ends. The CDR3 loop reads CASSPQVLGPAYEQYF. CDR3 DNA: TGTGCCAGCAGCCCGCAAGTATTGGGACCTGCCTACGAGCAGTACTTC.

Only a few counts were recorded for this clonotype. The chain links TRBV2 to TRBJ2-3, with unresolved D. The CDR3 consists of 17 residues. The V and J ends lost 3 bases and 2 bases respectively, with 18 bases between them. Germline assignment: CDR1 SNHLY and CDR2 FYNNEI. DNA for the CDR3: TGTGCCAGCAGTGAGTCTACAGTCTTTGGCTACACAGATACGCAGTATTTT. This codes for CASSESTVFGYTDTQYF.

This sequence joins TRBV4-2 and TRBJ2-3; unclear D gene. There are 14 residues in the CDR3. V lost 1 base, J lost 1 base, and 6 bases lay in between. Per germline, CDR1 LGHNA and CDR2 YNFKEQ. The CDR3 reads CASSQGRGTDTQYF. CDR3 sequence (DNA): TGTGCCAGCAGCCAAGGTCGAGGCACAGATACGCAGTATTTT.

V gene TRBV7-3 combines with J gene TRBJ2-1; a weak D match, TRBD2 (6 bases). The V gene's germline CDR1 is SGHTA and CDR2 FQGTGA. Trimming shortened V by 5 bases and J by 6 bases, and 17 bases separated the two germline ends. The CDR3 is 15 residues long. CDR3 loop: CASSPTLTSRNEQFF. DNA of the CDR3: TGTGCCAGCAGCCCTACCCTCACTAGCCGCAATGAGCAGTTCTTC.

This sequence joins TRBV20-1 and TRBJ1-2; no firm D call. The CDR3 runs 14 residues. Germline V gene sequence: CDR1 DFQATT, CDR2 SNEGSKA (reference sequence). V was clipped by 0 bases and J by 4 bases, with 12 bases between them. Here the CDR3 DNA reads TGCAGTGCTAGAGATATGGGGATCGGCTATGGCTACACCTTC. Amino acid sequence: CSARDMGIGYGYTF.

This clonotype was counted only a few times. The chain joins TRBV24-1 to TRBJ1-1, with TRBD1 matching over 7 bases. The J segment lost 0 bases and the V segment lost 9 bases, leaving 6 bases of the junction unmatched. Germline V lookup: CDR1 KGHDR, CDR2 SFDVKD. The CDR3 is 14 amino acids. CDR3 residues: CATQSGTVNTEAFF. The CDR3, as DNA: TGTGCCACCCAGAGTGGGACAGTGAACACTGAAGCTTTCTTT.

V usage is TRBV19 and J usage is TRBJ1-1, with D possibly being TRBD1 (6 bases). CDR3 length: 15 amino acids. The ends were cut back, 1 base at V and 3 bases at J, with 12 bases in the middle. Germline values: CDR1 LNHDA, CDR2 SQIVND (reference sequence). DNA for the CDR3: TGTGCCAGTAGTATAGGGCAGGGGAAGGACACTGAAGCTTTCTTT. Amino acid sequence: CASSIGQGKDTEAFF.

The chain has TRBV20-1 and TRBJ1-5, with D possibly matching TRBD1 (5 bases). V lost 0 bases to trimming and J lost 2 bases, with 8 bases between them. In germline, CDR1 is DFQATT, CDR2 SNEGSKA (reference sequence). The CDR3 has 14 amino acids. The CDR3 region has the DNA TGCAGTGCTAGAGATGGGGCAGGCAATCAGCCCCAGCATTTT. Amino acids: CSARDGAGNQPQHF.

V gene TRBV5-1 combines with J gene TRBJ2-2, with D possibly being TRBD1 (6 bases). From germline, CDR1 is SGHRS and CDR2 YFSETQ. Trimming shortened V by 2 bases and J by 7 bases, and 12 bases separated the two germline ends. The CDR3 covers 14 residues. The CDR3 sequence: CASSFRGRDGELFF. Written as DNA, the CDR3 is TGCGCCAGCAGCTTCAGGGGACGTGACGGGGAGCTGTTTTTT.

This chain uses TRBV6-4 with TRBJ2-3, with D hard to call. This CDR3 has 15 residues. Germline assignment: CDR1 MRHNA and CDR2 SNTAGT. V was trimmed by 3 bases and J by 1 base, leaving 11 bases between them. This CDR3 reads CASSEGFGGTDTQYF. The CDR3 nucleotides read TGTGCCAGCAGTGAGGGCTTTGGCGGCACAGATACGCAGTATTTT.

The V and J genes are TRBV2 and TRBJ1-5; 7 nucleotides agree with TRBD1. From germline, CDR1 is SNHLY and CDR2 FYNNEI. Trimming at V came to 8 bases and at J to 2 bases, leaving 6 bases not matched to a gene. This CDR3 comprises 14 residues. CDR3 nucleotide sequence: TGTGCCAGCGGGGAGGACAGGCGCAATCAGCCCCAGCATTTT. Encoded protein: CASGEDRRNQPQHF.

The chain has TRBV18 and TRBJ2-7, with a possible D match to TRBD2 (5 bases). CDR1 and CDR2 (germline): KGHSH, LQKENI. The CDR3 has 14 residues. V lost 3 bases and J 3 bases, leaving 12 bases between the germline ends. This CDR3 is CASSPTGRLYEQYF. The CDR3 bases are TGTGCCAGCTCACCCACGGGAAGGCTCTACGAGCAGTACTTC.

The chain is built from TRBV2 and TRBJ1-4, with no clear D. Trimming took 8 bases from V and 3 from J, leaving 13 bases between them. The CDR3 has 14 amino acids. Germline V gene sequence: CDR1 SNHLY, CDR2 FYNNEI. DNA for the CDR3: TGTGCCAGCGTCCGCGGGGAGGCTAATGAAAAACTGTTTTTT. This codes for CASVRGEANEKLFF.

The CDR3 DNA reads TGTGCCAGCAGCTCCGGACACCACCGGAGGGATAACATTCAGTACTTC. Encoded protein: CASSSGHHRRDNIQYF. The chain carries TRBV7-9 and TRBJ2-4; possibly TRBD2 for D (6 bases). CDR3 size: 16 residues. V lost 4 bases and J lost 7, with 20 bases in between. CDR1 and CDR2 from the germline V gene are SEHNR and FQNEAQ (reference sequence). The full variable domain, completed using reference TRBV7-9 and TRBJ2-4, is DTGVSQNPRHKITKRGQNVTFRCDPISEHNRLYWYRQTLGQGPEFLTYFQNEAQLEKSRLLSDRFSAERPKGSFSTLEIQRTEQGDSAMYLCASSSGHHRRDNIQYFGAGTRLSVL.

This clonotype occurred a few times. The V and J genes are TRBV4-2 and TRBJ2-1, with TRBD2 matching 8 bases. The CDR3 loop spans 15 amino acids. The V and J ends lost 1 base and 9 bases, in that order; junction bases with no gene match: 8. From germline, CDR1 is LGHNA and CDR2 YNFKEQ. CDR3 loop: CASSQVEREITEQFF. In DNA, the CDR3 is TGTGCCAGCAGCCAAGTGGAGCGGGAGATCACTGAGCAGTTCTTC.